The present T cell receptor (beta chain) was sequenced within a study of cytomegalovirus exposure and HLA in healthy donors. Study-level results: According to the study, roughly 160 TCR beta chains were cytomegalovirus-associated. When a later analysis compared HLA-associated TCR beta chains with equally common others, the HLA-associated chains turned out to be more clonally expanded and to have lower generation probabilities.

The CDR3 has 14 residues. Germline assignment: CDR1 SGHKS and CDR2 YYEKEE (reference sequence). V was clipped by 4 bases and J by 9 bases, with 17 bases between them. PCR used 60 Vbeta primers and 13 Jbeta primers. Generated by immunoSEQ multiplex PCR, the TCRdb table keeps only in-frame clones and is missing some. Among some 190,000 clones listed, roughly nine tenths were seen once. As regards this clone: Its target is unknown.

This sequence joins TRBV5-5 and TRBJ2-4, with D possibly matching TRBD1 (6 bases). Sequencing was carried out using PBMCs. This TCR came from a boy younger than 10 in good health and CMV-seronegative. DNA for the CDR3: TGTGCCAGCAGCGTCACCGCCGGGACATCCATTCAGTACTTC. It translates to CASSVTAGTSIQYF.